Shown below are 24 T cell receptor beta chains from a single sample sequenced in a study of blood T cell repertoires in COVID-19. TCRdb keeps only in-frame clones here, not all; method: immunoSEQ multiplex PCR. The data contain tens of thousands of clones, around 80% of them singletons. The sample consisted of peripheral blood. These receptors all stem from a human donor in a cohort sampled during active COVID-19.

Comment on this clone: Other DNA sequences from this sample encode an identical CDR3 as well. The CDR3 sequence is CASSLGTGGGYEQYF. Here the CDR3 DNA reads TGCGCCAGCAGCTTGGGGACTGGGGGCGGGTACGAGCAGTACTTC. V is TRBV5-1 and J is TRBJ2-7; weak D call: TRBD1 (6 bases). Germline V gene lookup returns CDR1 SGHRS and CDR2 YFSETQ. The CDR3 sequence is 15 residues long. Trimming cost V 0 bases and J 4 bases, with 14 bases left between them.

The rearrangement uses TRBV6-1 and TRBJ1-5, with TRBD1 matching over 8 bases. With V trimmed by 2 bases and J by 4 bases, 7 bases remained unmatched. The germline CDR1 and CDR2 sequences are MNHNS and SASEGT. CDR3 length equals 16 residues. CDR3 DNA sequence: TGTGCCAGCAGTGAAATTTCAGGGGGCTTTAATCAGCCCCAGCATTTT. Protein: CASSEISGGFNQPQHF.

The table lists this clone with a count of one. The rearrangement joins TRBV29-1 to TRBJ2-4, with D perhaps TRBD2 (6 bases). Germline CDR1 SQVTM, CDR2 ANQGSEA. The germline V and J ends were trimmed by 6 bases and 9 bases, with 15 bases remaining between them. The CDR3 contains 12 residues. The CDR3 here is CSVYGDGGIQYF. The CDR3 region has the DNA TGCAGCGTCTACGGCGACGGGGGCATTCAGTACTTC.

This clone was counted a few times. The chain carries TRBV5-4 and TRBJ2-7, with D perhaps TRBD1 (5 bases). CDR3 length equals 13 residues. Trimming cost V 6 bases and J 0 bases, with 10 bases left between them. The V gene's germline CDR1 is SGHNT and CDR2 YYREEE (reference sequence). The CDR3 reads CASTHDSSYEQYF. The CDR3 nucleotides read TGTGCCAGCACCCACGACAGCTCCTACGAGCAGTACTTC.

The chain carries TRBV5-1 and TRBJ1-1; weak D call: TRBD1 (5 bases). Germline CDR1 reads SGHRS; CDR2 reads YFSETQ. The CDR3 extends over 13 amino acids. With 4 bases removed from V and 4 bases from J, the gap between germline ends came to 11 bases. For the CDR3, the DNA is TGCGCCAGCAGCGTTACGGGGGGCACTGAAGCTTTCTTT. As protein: CASSVTGGTEAFF.

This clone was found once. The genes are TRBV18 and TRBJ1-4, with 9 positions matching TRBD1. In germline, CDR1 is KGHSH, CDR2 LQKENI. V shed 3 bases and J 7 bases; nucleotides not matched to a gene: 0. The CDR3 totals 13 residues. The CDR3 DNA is TGTGCCAGCTCACCGGGACAGGGTGAAAAACTGTTTTTT. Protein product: CASSPGQGEKLFF.

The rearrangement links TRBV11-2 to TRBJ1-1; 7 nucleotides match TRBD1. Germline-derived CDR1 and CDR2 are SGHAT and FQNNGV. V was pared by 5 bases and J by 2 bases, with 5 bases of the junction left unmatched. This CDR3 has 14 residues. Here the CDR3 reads CASSGHRGNTEAFF. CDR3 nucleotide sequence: TGTGCCAGCAGCGGCCACAGGGGCAACACTGAAGCTTTCTTT. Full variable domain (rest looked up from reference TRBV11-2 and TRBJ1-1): EAGVAQSPRYKIIEKRQSVAFWCNPISGHATLYWYQQILGQGPKLLIQFQNNGVVDDSQLPKDRFSAERLKGVDSTLKIQPAKLEDSAVYLCASSGHRGNTEAFFGQGTRLTVV.

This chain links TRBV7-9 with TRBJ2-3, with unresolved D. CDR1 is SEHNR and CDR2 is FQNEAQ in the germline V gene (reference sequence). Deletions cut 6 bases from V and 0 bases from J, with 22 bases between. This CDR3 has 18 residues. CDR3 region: CASRFPVLGSLSTDTQYF. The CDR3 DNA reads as TGTGCCAGCAGATTTCCGGTACTCGGTAGTTTAAGCACAGATACGCAGTATTTT.

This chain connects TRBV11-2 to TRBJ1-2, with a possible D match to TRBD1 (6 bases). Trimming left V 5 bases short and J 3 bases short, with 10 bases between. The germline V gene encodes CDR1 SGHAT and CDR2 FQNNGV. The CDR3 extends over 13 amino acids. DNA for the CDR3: TGTGCCAGCAGCCCAGGACAGTACTATGGCTACACCTTC. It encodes CASSPGQYYGYTF.

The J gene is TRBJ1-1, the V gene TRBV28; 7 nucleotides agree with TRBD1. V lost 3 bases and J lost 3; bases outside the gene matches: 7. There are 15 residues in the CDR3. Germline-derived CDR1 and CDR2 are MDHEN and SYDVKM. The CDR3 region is CASSFRGTMYTEAFF. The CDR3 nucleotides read TGTGCCAGCAGTTTCAGGGGGACGATGTACACTGAAGCTTTCTTT.

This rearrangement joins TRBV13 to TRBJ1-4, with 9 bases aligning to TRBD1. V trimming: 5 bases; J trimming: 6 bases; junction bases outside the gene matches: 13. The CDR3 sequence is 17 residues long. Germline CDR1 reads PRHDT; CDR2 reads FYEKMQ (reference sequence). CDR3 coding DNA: TGTGCCAGCAGCCAATTTACAACGACAGGGGGGGATGAAAAACTGTTTTTT. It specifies CASSQFTTTGGDEKLFF.

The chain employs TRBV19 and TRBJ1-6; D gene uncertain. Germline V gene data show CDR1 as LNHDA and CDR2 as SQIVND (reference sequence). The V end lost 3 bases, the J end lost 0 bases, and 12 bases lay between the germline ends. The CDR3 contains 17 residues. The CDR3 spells CASSIRSSVSYNSPLHF. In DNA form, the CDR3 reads TGTGCCAGTAGTATTAGGAGTTCCGTCTCCTATAATTCACCCCTCCACTTT. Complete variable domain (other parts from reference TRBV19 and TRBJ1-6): DGGITQSPKYLFRKEGQNVTLSCEQNLNHDAMYWYRQDPGQGLRLIYYSQIVNDFQKGDIAEGYSVSREKKESFPLTVTSAQKNPTAFYLCASSIRSSVSYNSPLHFGNGTRLTVT.

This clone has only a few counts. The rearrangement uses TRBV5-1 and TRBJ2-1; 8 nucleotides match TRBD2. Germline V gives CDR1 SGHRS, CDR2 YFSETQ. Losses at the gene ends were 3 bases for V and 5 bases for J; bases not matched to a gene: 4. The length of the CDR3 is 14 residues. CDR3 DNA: TGCGCCAGCAGCTGGGGACTAGAAAACAATGAGCAGTTCTTC. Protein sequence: CASSWGLENNEQFF.

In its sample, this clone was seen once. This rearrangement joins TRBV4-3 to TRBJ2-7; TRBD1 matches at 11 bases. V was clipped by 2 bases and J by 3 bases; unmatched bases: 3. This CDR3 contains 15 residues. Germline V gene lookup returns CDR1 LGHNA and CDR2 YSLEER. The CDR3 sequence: CASSQWTGGDYEQYF. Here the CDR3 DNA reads TGCGCCAGCAGCCAATGGACAGGGGGCGACTACGAGCAGTACTTC.

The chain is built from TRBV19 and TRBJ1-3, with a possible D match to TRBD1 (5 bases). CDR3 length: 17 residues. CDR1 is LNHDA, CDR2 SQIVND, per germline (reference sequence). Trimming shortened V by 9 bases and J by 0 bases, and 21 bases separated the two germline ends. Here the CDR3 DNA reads TGTGCCAGCAACCAGCCGGCGGGGACCAGCTCTGGAAACACCATATATTTT. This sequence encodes CASNQPAGTSSGNTIYF. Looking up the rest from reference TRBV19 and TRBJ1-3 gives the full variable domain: DGGITQSPKYLFRKEGQNVTLSCEQNLNHDAMYWYRQDPGQGLRLIYYSQIVNDFQKGDIAEGYSVSREKKESFPLTVTSAQKNPTAFYLCASNQPAGTSSGNTIYFGEGSWLTVV.

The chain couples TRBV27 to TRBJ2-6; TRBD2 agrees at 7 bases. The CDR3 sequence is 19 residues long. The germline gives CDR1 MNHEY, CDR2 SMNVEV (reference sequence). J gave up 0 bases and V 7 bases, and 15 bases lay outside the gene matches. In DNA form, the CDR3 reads TGTGCCAGCAACTTTATAGCGGGCCCGATCAGCTCTGGGGCCAACGTCCTGACTTTC. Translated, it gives CASNFIAGPISSGANVLTF.

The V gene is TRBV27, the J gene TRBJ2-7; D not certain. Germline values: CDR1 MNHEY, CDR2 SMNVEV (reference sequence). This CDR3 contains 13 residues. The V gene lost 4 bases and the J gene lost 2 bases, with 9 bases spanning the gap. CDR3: CASSWAPAYEQYF. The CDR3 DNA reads TGTGCCAGCAGTTGGGCGCCCGCCTACGAGCAGTACTTC.

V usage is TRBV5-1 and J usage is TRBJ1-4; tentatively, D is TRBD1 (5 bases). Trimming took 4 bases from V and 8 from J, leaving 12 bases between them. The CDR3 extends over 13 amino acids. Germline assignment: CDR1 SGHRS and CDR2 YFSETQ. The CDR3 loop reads CASSGGVVEKLFF. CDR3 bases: TGCGCCAGCAGCGGGGGGGTCGTCGAAAAACTGTTTTTT.

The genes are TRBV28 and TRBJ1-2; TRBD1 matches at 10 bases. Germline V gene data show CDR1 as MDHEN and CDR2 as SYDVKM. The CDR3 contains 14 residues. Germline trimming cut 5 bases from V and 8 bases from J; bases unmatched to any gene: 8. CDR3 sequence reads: CASSPGQGTWGYTF. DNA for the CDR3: TGTGCCAGCAGTCCGGGACAGGGGACCTGGGGCTACACCTTC.

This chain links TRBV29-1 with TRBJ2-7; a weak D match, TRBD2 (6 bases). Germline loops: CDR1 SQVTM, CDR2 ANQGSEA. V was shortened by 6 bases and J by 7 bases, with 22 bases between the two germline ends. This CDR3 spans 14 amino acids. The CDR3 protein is CSVGGNAGWQEQYF. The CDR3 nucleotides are TGCAGCGTCGGTGGGAATGCGGGATGGCAAGAGCAGTACTTC.

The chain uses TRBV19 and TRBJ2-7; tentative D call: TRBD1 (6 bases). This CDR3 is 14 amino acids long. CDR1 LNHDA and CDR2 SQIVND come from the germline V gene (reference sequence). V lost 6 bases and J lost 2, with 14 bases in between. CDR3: CASRDRDNTYEQYF. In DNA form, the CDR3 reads TGTGCCAGTAGGGACCGGGACAACACCTACGAGCAGTACTTC.

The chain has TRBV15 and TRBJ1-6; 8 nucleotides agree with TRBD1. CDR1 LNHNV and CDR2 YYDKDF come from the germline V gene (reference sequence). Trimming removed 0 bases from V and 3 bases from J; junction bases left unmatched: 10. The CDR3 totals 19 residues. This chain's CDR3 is CATSRDPGQGGFYNSPLHF. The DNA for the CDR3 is TGTGCCACCAGCAGAGATCCCGGACAGGGAGGTTTCTATAATTCACCCCTCCACTTT.

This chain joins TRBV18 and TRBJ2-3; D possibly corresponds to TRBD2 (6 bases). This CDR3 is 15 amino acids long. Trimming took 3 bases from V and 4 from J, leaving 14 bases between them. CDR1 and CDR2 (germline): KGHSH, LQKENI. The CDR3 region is CASSPHAGYPDTQYF. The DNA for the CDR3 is TGTGCCAGCTCACCTCACGCGGGGTATCCAGATACGCAGTATTTT.

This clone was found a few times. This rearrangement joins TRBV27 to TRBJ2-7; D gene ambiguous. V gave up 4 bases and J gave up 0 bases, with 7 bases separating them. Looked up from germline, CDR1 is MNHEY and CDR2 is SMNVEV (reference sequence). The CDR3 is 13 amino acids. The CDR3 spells CASSWQNSYEQYF. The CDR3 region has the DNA TGTGCCAGCAGTTGGCAGAACTCCTACGAGCAGTACTTC.